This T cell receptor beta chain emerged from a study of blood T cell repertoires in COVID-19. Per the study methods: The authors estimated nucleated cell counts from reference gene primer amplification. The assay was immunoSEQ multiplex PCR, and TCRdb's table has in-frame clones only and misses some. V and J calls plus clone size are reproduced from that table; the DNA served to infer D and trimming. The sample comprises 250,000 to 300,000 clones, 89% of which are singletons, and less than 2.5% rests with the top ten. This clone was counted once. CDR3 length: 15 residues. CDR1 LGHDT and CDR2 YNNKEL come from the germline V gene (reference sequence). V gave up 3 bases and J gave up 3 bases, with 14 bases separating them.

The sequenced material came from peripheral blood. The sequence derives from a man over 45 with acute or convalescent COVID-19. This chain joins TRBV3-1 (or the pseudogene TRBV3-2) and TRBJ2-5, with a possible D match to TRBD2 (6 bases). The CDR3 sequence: CASSQAGTSKETQYF. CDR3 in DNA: TGTGCCAGCAGCCAGGCCGGGACTTCAAAAGAGACCCAGTACTTC.